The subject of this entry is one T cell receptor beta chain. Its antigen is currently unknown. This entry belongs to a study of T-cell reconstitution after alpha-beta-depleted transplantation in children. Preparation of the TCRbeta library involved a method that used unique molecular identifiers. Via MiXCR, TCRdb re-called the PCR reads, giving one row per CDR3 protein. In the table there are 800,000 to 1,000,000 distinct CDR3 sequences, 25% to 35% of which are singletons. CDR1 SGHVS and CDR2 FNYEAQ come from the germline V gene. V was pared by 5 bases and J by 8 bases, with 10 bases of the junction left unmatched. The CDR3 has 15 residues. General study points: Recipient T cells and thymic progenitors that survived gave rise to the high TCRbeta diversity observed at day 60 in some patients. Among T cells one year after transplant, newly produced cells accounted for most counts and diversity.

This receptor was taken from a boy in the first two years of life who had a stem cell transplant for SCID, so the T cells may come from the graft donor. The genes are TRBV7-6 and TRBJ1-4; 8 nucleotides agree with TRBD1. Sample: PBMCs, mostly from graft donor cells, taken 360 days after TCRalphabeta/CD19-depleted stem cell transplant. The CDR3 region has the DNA TGTGCCAGCAGCACCCAGGGGGCAAGGCTGGAAAAACTGTTTTTT. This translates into CASSTQGARLEKLFF.